This TCR beta chain comes out of a study of T-cell memory formation after mild COVID-19 (dated by TCRdb to the early 2020s). For context, the study as a whole: TCR sequence clusters from the two donors were largely donor specific. The cohort was made up of two young adult volunteers, one female and one male, who were previously healthy. Longitudinal TCRalpha and TCRbeta repertoire sequencing tracked T-cell clones expanding and contracting after mild COVID-19 in a couple of donors. The full study reports these points: Some responding clones were found in pre-infection memory, which suggests that pre-existing cross-reactive memory T cells took part in the SARS-CoV-2 response. Only two mild cases were covered in the study, and larger cohorts including severe cases with pre-infection samples were considered necessary. Contracting CD4+ clones were located mainly in the CM and EM memory subsets, whereas CD8+ clones were found to be enriched in EMRA. SARS-CoV-2 specificity of the second-wave clones peaking on day 37 was not confirmed. Balanced CD4/CD8 phenotypes were observed for clones contracting from day 15 to 85, whereas a bias towards CD4+ was observed for a second wave of clones expanding from day 15 to 37.

Ficoll-Paque density gradient centrifugation was the method used to isolate PBMCs. This clonotype was picked up a small number of times. Which antigen it targets is not known. No per-base quality is available; no much larger clone lies one base away. The sample was run on an Illumina NovaSeq 6000. TCRalpha and TCRbeta cDNA libraries were constructed by 5'RACE with constant-segment primers, with sample barcodes and unique molecular identifiers being introduced. RNA was extracted from every sample with Trizol reagent. The libraries were amplified in two PCR steps, and the second step added a second sample barcode and Illumina TruSeq adapters. Sequencing of libraries was performed on an Illumina NovaSeq with 2 x 150 bp paired-end reads. As for how the authors treated the data: The reads were demultiplexed and collapsed into UMI-guided consensus sequences using migec v1.2.7. Using mixcr v2.1.11, UMI consensuses were aligned to TRA and TRB V and J templates and then assembled into clonotypes. Expanded or contracted clonotypes were those called significant by both edgeR and NoisET, with noise models trained on biological replicates. edgeR calls used a false discovery rate-adjusted p below 0.01 and a log2 fold-change threshold of 1. As an exploratory analysis of dynamics, max-normalized trajectories of the 1000 most abundant clonotypes were examined with PCA combined with hierarchical clustering. Separately sequenced CD4+ and CD8+ repertoires were used to assign the CD4 or CD8 phenotype of responding clones. The raw public data were reprocessed by TCRdb itself: fastp quality trimming at Q25, MiXCR clonotype calling, in-frame beta chains only. A single entry per CDR3 protein holds the most common genes and DNA from its merged rows. None of the V and J calls come from the authors' own analysis; TCRdb made them. Across this sample there are 500,000 to 550,000 distinct CDR3 sequences, with just over 20% seen only once. Approximately 12% of the sample rests with the top ten.

The sample comprised PBMCs or a T cell subset sorted from them (not recorded which). This clonotype was sampled from an adult woman who had mild COVID-19 (a few samples of this study predate the infection). The sample titles of this study are shuffled in the database, so cell type and time point are left out; the donor was told from shared clones.

This receptor has the CDR3 CASSAGTSHYNEQFF. The sequenced DNA: TGTGCCAGCAGTGCCGGGACTTCGCATTACAATGAGCAGTTCTTC. Rearrangement joined TRBV25-1 to TRBJ2-1; TRBD2 could be the D gene, as 6 bases match. V gives up 4 bases and J gives up 4 bases, and the segment between their germline ends measures 14 bases. The germline V gene provides CDR1 MGHDK and CDR2 SYGVNS. Including the terminal cysteine and phenylalanine, the CDR3 comprises 15 residues. Of all the DNA, just the CDR3 is kept, 45 bases in frame from base 1. Reference TRBV25-1 and TRBJ2-1 proteins supply the regions before and after the CDR3; the full variable domain is: EADIYQTPRYLVIGTGKKITLECSQTMGHDKMYWYQQDPGMELHLIHYSYGVNSTEKGDLSSESTVSRIRTEHFPLTLESARPSHTSQYLCASSAGTSHYNEQFFGPGTRLTVL.